The sequence of this T cell receptor (beta chain) was determined in a study of T cells in narcolepsy (dated by TCRdb to the late 2010s). General notes on the study: Healthy control donors were enrolled in the study alongside patients who had narcolepsy type 1 or type 2 (NT1, NT2). To look for autoreactive T cells in narcolepsy patients that target self-antigens of hypocretin neurons (hypocretin, TRIB2), the study used TCR Vbeta sequencing to follow clonotypes in blood and CSF.

From its cysteine to its phenylalanine, the CDR3 spans 13 amino acids. Only the CDR3 region is kept as DNA, spanning 39 bases read in frame from base 1. As encoded in the germline V gene (reference sequence), CDR1 is SGHNT while CDR2 is YYREEE. The trim is 0 bases for V and 7 bases for J, with a gap of 9 bases between the germline ends. Paper-wide results and their limitations: Certain blood memory CD4+ repertoires from patients and controls had no sequences that matched autoreactive T cell clones. Autoreactive clonotypes were reported to be detected serially in the blood of the same patients and of different patients, but not in the blood of healthy controls. In plots comparing CSF and blood CD4+ T cell clonotypes from the same patient, HCRT-specific and TRIB2-specific autoreactive clonotypes were highlighted. Numbers of sequenced blood memory CD4+ clonotypes were comparable, averaging approximately 40,000 in patients and roughly 30,000 in controls.

For TCR Vbeta sequencing, memory CD4+ T cells were sorted ex vivo from the peripheral blood of both healthy controls and narcolepsy patients. With regard to this clone: The target of this receptor is not known. Per-base qualities were not stored, and no clone one base away is much larger.

Libraries were built with the immunoSEQ multiplex PCR assay. TCRdb mirrors the immuneACCESS table, restricted to in-frame sequences. Some clones are absent from its copies; in checked studies, under half trace to an unresolved V gene, and the reason for the others is unknown. This sample gives about 33,000 clones in total; about 80% of them show up just once. Roughly 1.3% of the sample belongs to the ten largest clones. This receptor chain uses TRBV5-4 and TRBJ2-3; the D gene lacks a confident call. Source material: CD45RA- memory CD4+ T cells from PBMCs. Explained via the paper, the cell subset or site label denotes: memory T cells sorted ex vivo from peripheral blood. The sequence was obtained from a human donor with narcolepsy. The CDR3 reads CASSLAGSYTQYF. The DNA sequence is given as TGTGCCAGCAGCTTGGCCGGGTCCTATACGCAGTATTTT.